The source of this T cell receptor beta chain is a study of graft-versus-host responses after intestinal transplantation. Turning to the study itself: In this cohort, recipients had multivisceral, liver-intestinal, or isolated intestinal transplants. Regarding the study as a whole: Some GvH clones were seen earlier in gut or blood, suggesting intestinal origin.

Generated by immunoSEQ multiplex PCR, the TCRdb table keeps only in-frame clones and is missing some. Among 5,000 to 7,500 clones listed, about 80% were seen once. Comments on this clone: Its target is not known.

J gave up 5 bases and V 0 bases, and 2 bases lay outside the gene matches. CDR3 length: 15 amino acids. Germline V gives CDR1 MRHNA, CDR2 SNTAGT. Intraepithelial and lamina propria lymphocytes were released after the graft tissue was processed. The chain joins TRBV6-4 to TRBJ2-1, with 9 bases lining up with TRBD1. The origin of this receptor is a human patient who received an intestinal transplant, so some T cells may come from the graft donor. Sequencing was performed on ileum tissue, taken approximately 320 days after intestinal transplant. CDR3 sequence reads: CASSDSTGGHNEQFF. CDR3 in DNA: TGTGCCAGCAGTGACTCGACAGGGGGTCACAATGAGCAGTTCTTC.